These 18 T cell receptor beta chains share one sample of origin, sequenced in a study of blood T cell repertoires in COVID-19. The assay was immunoSEQ multiplex PCR, and TCRdb's table has in-frame clones only and misses some. The profile shows 200,000 to 300,000 clones, 85% of them singletons. The sequencing input was peripheral blood. Receptors originate from a man aged 50 to 59 with COVID-19, enrolled during active disease.

The V gene is TRBV28, the J gene TRBJ2-4, with 7 bases aligning to TRBD2. This CDR3 region has 15 residues. Trimming cost V 7 bases and J 0 bases; bases outside gene matches: 6. Looked up from germline, CDR1 is MDHEN and CDR2 is SYDVKM. DNA of the CDR3: TGTGCCAGCAAAGTAGCGGGTATAGCCAAAAACATTCAGTACTTC. This translates into CASKVAGIAKNIQYF.

The rearrangement links TRBV3-1 (or the pseudogene TRBV3-2) to TRBJ2-3; D is perhaps TRBD1 (6 bases). This CDR3 is 13 amino acids long. From germline, CDR1 is LGHDT and CDR2 YNNKEL (reference sequence). V dropped 3 bases and J dropped 9 bases, with 13 bases sitting between them. Here the CDR3 DNA reads TGTGCCAGCAGCCAGAAAACAGGGACAACGCAGTATTTT. This gives the protein CASSQKTGTTQYF.

The J gene is TRBJ1-5, the V gene TRBV19; tentatively, D is TRBD1 (5 bases). V was shortened by 4 bases and J by 2 bases, with 12 bases between the two germline ends. The germline CDR1 and CDR2 sequences are LNHDA and SQIVND (reference sequence). The CDR3 has 15 amino acids. The CDR3 loop is CASSTPGGGNQPQHF. CDR3 nucleotides: TGTGCCAGTAGTACCCCGGGGGGGGGCAATCAGCCCCAGCATTTT.

This clone was seen only once. The V and J genes are TRBV11-2 and TRBJ2-7; 7 nucleotides line up with TRBD2. The CDR3 is 14 residues long. V shed 0 bases and J 12 bases; nucleotides not matched to a gene: 11. Looked up from germline, CDR1 is SGHAT and CDR2 is FQNNGV. CDR3 region: CASSLDRLGRGWYF. CDR3 bases: TGTGCCAGCAGCTTAGATCGGTTAGGGAGGGGCTGGTACTTC.

The chain couples TRBV5-4 to TRBJ1-1, with 12 nucleotides matching TRBD1. The CDR3 is 15 amino acids. J was trimmed by 4 bases and V by 4 bases; bases with no gene match: 5. Germline V lookup: CDR1 SGHNT, CDR2 YYREEE (reference sequence). The CDR3, as DNA: TGTGCCAGCAGCCCCCGGGACAGGGGGCCCACTGAAGCTTTCTTT. Its protein product is CASSPRDRGPTEAFF. Full variable domain (outside the CDR3, taken from reference TRBV5-4 and TRBJ1-1): ETGVTQSPTHLIKTRGQQVTLRCSSQSGHNTVSWYQQALGQGPQFIFQYYREEENGRGNFPPRFSGLQFPNYSSELNVNALELDDSALYLCASSPRDRGPTEAFFGQGTRLTVV.

The chain is built from TRBV25-1 and TRBJ1-3, with 7 nucleotides matching TRBD1. The CDR3 spans 14 residues. Germline V CDR1 and CDR2: MGHDK, SYGVNS. Trimming removed 4 bases from V and 3 bases from J; junction bases left unmatched: 3. CDR3 residues: CASSADRVGNTIYF. As DNA, the CDR3 is TGTGCCAGCAGTGCTGACAGGGTTGGAAACACCATATATTTT.

The chain uses TRBV6-1 and TRBJ2-1, with 9 bases that match TRBD2. J lost 4 bases, V lost 1 base, and 5 bases had no gene match. Germline V gene data show CDR1 as MNHNS and CDR2 as SASEGT. CDR3 length: 16 residues. The CDR3 DNA reads TGTGCCAGCAGTGAAGGTCTAGCGGGGCGTTACAATGAGCAGTTCTTC. It codes for CASSEGLAGRYNEQFF.

The chain joins TRBV6-2 or TRBV6-3 to TRBJ2-6, with no clear D. Germline V gene lookup returns CDR1 MNHEY and CDR2 SVGEGT. This CDR3 is 16 amino acids long. Trimming shortened V by 4 bases and J by 0 bases, and 10 bases separated the two germline ends. CDR3 protein: CASSSLLISGANVLTF. CDR3 nucleotide sequence: TGTGCCAGCAGTTCTTTACTGATCTCTGGGGCCAACGTCCTGACTTTC.

This chain links TRBV6-5 with TRBJ2-7, with TRBD1 matching over 8 bases. Per germline, CDR1 MNHEY and CDR2 SVGAGI. This CDR3 comprises 14 residues. The V and J ends lost 0 bases and 3 bases, in that order; junction bases with no gene match: 1. The CDR3 bases are TGTGCCAGCAGTTACTCGACAGGGGACTACGAGCAGTACTTC. As protein: CASSYSTGDYEQYF.

Remarks on this clone: The identical CDR3 is also encoded by other nucleotide sequences in the sample. The chain recombines TRBV28 with TRBJ1-5; 10 bases are a match to TRBD1. The CDR3 extends over 14 amino acids. Germline lookup yields CDR1 MDHEN and CDR2 SYDVKM. Germline trimming cut 4 bases from V and 4 bases from J; bases unmatched to any gene: 1. In DNA, the CDR3 is TGTGCCAGCAGTTCGGGACAGGGGAATCAGCCCCAGCATTTT. It specifies CASSSGQGNQPQHF. Complete variable domain (other parts from reference TRBV28 and TRBJ1-5): DVKVTQSSRYLVKRTGEKVFLECVQDMDHENMFWYRQDPGLGLRLIYFSYDVKMKEKGDIPEGYSVSREKKERFSLILESASTNQTSMYLCASSSGQGNQPQHFGDGTRLSIL.

This chain uses TRBV5-5 with TRBJ2-7; 10 bases fit TRBD1. With V trimmed by 0 bases and J by 2 bases, 5 bases remained unmatched. Germline CDR1 reads SGHKS; CDR2 reads YYEKEE (reference sequence). The CDR3 loop spans 16 amino acids. CDR3 in amino acids: CASSLAGQGLAYEQYF. The CDR3 coding sequence is TGTGCCAGCAGCTTGGCGGGACAGGGGCTGGCCTACGAGCAGTACTTC.

DNA for the CDR3: TGTGCCAGCAGCTTAGAGGGGGTTAGTAGAGATACGCAGTATTTT. This codes for CASSLEGVSRDTQYF. The rearrangement uses TRBV7-9 and TRBJ2-3; TRBD1 is a possible D gene (6 bases). The CDR3 spans 15 residues. Germline assignment: CDR1 SEHNR and CDR2 FQNEAQ (reference sequence). The V and J ends lost 1 base and 5 bases respectively, with 13 bases between them.

The chain has TRBV5-1 and TRBJ2-2, with TRBD1 identical over 7 bases. CDR3 size: 15 residues. V dropped 2 bases and J dropped 6; count of bases not matched to a gene: 7. CDR1 and CDR2 (germline): SGHRS, YFSETQ. CDR3 DNA: TGCGCCAGCAGCTTAGGTGCAGGGGGAGCCGGGGAGCTGTTTTTT. Amino acids: CASSLGAGGAGELFF.

This clone was counted only a few times. The chain is built from TRBV29-1 and TRBJ1-5, with D possibly being TRBD1 (6 bases). Germline V gives CDR1 SQVTM, CDR2 ANQGSEA. The CDR3 covers 14 residues. V was trimmed by 6 bases and J by 5 bases, leaving 17 bases between them. As DNA, the CDR3 is TGCAGCGTCAGAATCGGACAGTGGGATCAGCCCCAGCATTTT. It is translated as CSVRIGQWDQPQHF.

The chain combines TRBV23-1 with TRBJ1-1, with D possibly being TRBD1 (6 bases). TRBV23-1 is an ORF, with its function uncertain. The CDR3 is 15 residues long. Trimming took 2 bases from V and 7 from J, leaving 17 bases between them. CDR3 sequence: CASSQPLRGANEAFF. CDR3 bases: TGCGCCAGCAGTCAACCCCTCCGGGGGGCGAATGAAGCTTTCTTT.

The gene calls are TRBV11-3 and TRBJ2-2; a weak D match, TRBD1 (5 bases). The V gene lost 1 base and the J gene lost 5 bases, with 8 bases spanning the gap. The CDR3 length is 14 residues. Germline V lookup: CDR1 SGHNT, CDR2 YENEEA. The DNA of the CDR3 is TGTGCCAGCAGCTTAGGACAGCGTACCGGGGAGCTGTTTTTT. It yields the protein CASSLGQRTGELFF.

A single count supports this clone. CDR3: CSASRDGGLGETQYF. DNA of the CDR3: TGCAGTGCTAGTAGGGACGGAGGGCTAGGTGAGACCCAGTACTTC. This rearrangement joins TRBV20-1 to TRBJ2-5; possible D gene TRBD2, 6 bases. Between the trimmed V and J ends, which lost 3 bases and 5 bases, there was a span of 19 bases. The CDR3 runs to 15 residues. Germline V gives CDR1 DFQATT, CDR2 SNEGSKA (reference sequence).

This sequence joins TRBV7-6 and TRBJ2-3; TRBD2 matches at 12 bases. The CDR3 length is 16 residues. Looked up from germline, CDR1 is SGHVS and CDR2 is FNYEAQ. Trimming took 6 bases from V and 0 from J; bases not matched to a gene: 4. The CDR3 spells CASSFLAGGSTDTQYF. The CDR3 nucleotides read TGTGCCAGCAGTTTTCTAGCGGGGGGGAGCACAGATACGCAGTATTTT.